These 26 T cell receptor beta chains originate from one sample sequenced in a study of cytomegalovirus exposure and HLA in healthy donors. PCR amplification relied on 60 Vbeta primers (plus 13 Jbeta primers). The data were produced by immunoSEQ multiplex PCR, yet TCRdb's version contains in-frame clones alone and is incomplete. Among some 100,000 clones listed, around 83% were seen once. Material: PBMCs. The receptors come from a woman aged 18-29 years in good health and CMV-seronegative.

The chain links TRBV14 to TRBJ1-2; 8 positions match TRBD1. Germline V gene data show CDR1 as SGHDN and CDR2 as FVKESK. V lost 1 base to trimming and J lost 8 bases; unmatched junction nucleotides: 12. The CDR3 covers 16 residues. The CDR3 is CASSQATRTGWKGYTF. The DNA for the CDR3 is TGTGCCAGCAGCCAAGCAACCCGGACAGGGTGGAAAGGCTACACCTTC.

The chain links TRBV6-5 to TRBJ2-3; 10 nucleotides align to TRBD2. The CDR3 is made up of 16 amino acids. The V gene's germline CDR1 is MNHEY and CDR2 SVGAGI. J lost 4 bases, V lost 2 bases, and 6 bases had no gene match. The CDR3 bases are TGTGCCAGCAGTTACCTAAATAGCGGGGGGCCAGATACGCAGTATTTT. Protein sequence: CASSYLNSGGPDTQYF.

V and J are TRBV28 and TRBJ2-1; the D gene is possibly TRBD1 (6 bases). The germline gives CDR1 MDHEN, CDR2 SYDVKM. This CDR3 region has 12 residues. The V and J ends lost 9 bases and 7 bases respectively, with 13 bases between them. CDR3 residues: CASASGANEQFF. CDR3 DNA sequence: TGTGCCAGTGCGTCAGGGGCAAATGAGCAGTTCTTC.

The CDR3 protein is CASGNTGGAYEQYF. For the CDR3, the DNA is TGTGCCAGCGGGAACACAGGGGGGGCTTACGAGCAGTACTTC. The rearrangement uses TRBV7-9 and TRBJ2-7; D perhaps matches TRBD1 (8 bases). Germline V lookup: CDR1 SEHNR, CDR2 FQNEAQ (reference sequence). The CDR3 contains 14 residues. The V end was cut by 8 bases, the J end by 4 bases, with 18 bases between.

CDR3 region: CASSLSRVNTGELFF. The DNA of the CDR3 is TGTGCCAGCAGCTTATCCAGGGTAAACACCGGGGAGCTGTTTTTT. The rearrangement links TRBV7-6 to TRBJ2-2; possibly TRBD1 for D (5 bases). V lost 2 bases to trimming and J lost 2 bases, with 9 bases between them. CDR3 size: 15 residues. Germline V gene data show CDR1 as SGHVS and CDR2 as FNYEAQ.

The chain recombines TRBV7-6 with TRBJ1-2; TRBD1 matches 10 bases. CDR3 size: 17 residues. Germline CDR1 is SGHVS and CDR2 is FNYEAQ. V trimming: 5 bases; J trimming: 3 bases; junction bases outside the gene matches: 12. The chain's CDR3 is CASSPRLRGTGDYGYTF. The CDR3 nucleotides are TGTGCCAGCAGCCCACGACTTCGGGGGACAGGGGACTATGGCTACACCTTC.

The chain combines TRBV28 with TRBJ1-2; D is possibly TRBD1 (6 bases). The V end was cut by 4 bases, the J end by 2 bases, with 20 bases between. The germline V gene encodes CDR1 MDHEN and CDR2 SYDVKM. This CDR3 is built from 17 residues. CDR3 residues: CASSSPPRGGRNYGYTF. The CDR3 nucleotides read TGTGCCAGCAGTTCCCCTCCCCGGGGGGGCAGGAACTATGGCTACACCTTC.

The chain employs TRBV4-1 and TRBJ2-1; TRBD1 might be the D (6 bases). This CDR3 is 16 amino acids long. Germline values: CDR1 MGHRA, CDR2 YSYEKL. Trimming cost V 5 bases and J 0 bases, with 14 bases left between them. CDR3 DNA sequence: TGCGCCAGCAGCGAACCGGGACACCGCTCCTACAATGAGCAGTTCTTC. Encoded protein: CASSEPGHRSYNEQFF.

This clone appeared once. The V and J genes are TRBV2 and TRBJ2-3, with 7 bases fitting TRBD1. Losses at the gene ends were 5 bases for V and 0 bases for J; bases not matched to a gene: 8. CDR3 length: 16 amino acids. CDR1 and CDR2 from the germline V gene are SNHLY and FYNNEI. The CDR3 region is CASSHQRQGSTDTQYF. The CDR3 nucleotides read TGTGCCAGCAGTCACCAAAGACAGGGAAGCACAGATACGCAGTATTTT.

The chain has TRBV7-2 and TRBJ2-1, with 8 bases fitting TRBD1. Looked up from germline, CDR1 is SGHTA and CDR2 is FQGNSA. The CDR3 extends over 15 amino acids. The V and J ends lost 3 bases and 2 bases, in that order; junction bases with no gene match: 3. DNA of the CDR3: TGTGCCAGCAGCTTGGGACAGGCTCCCTACAATGAGCAGTTCTTC. It yields the protein CASSLGQAPYNEQFF. The variable domain in full, with the rest retrieved from reference TRBV7-2 and TRBJ2-1, is GAGVSQSPSNKVTEKGKDVELRCDPISGHTALYWYRQSLGQGLEFLIYFQGNSAPDKSGLPSDRFSAERTGGSVSTLTIQRTQQEDSAVYLCASSLGQAPYNEQFFGPGTRLTVL.

The chain has TRBV6-5 and TRBJ2-2; 9 nucleotides agree with TRBD1. CDR1 and CDR2 (germline): MNHEY, SVGAGI. The length of the CDR3 is 16 residues. The junction had 3 bases not matched to a gene; V was cut back by 0 bases and J by 4 bases. This CDR3 is CASSYSSDRGTGELFF. The CDR3 DNA reads as TGTGCCAGCAGTTACTCATCGGACAGGGGCACCGGGGAGCTGTTTTTT.

V is TRBV6-5 and J is TRBJ2-3; TRBD2 matches 11 bases. Germline V lookup: CDR1 MNHEY, CDR2 SVGAGI. With 6 bases clipped from V and 5 bases from J, the junction kept 4 bases outside the gene matches. The CDR3 totals 14 residues. The CDR3 coding sequence is TGTGCCAGCAGCATAGCGGGGGGGGGAGATACGCAGTATTTT. Translated: CASSIAGGGDTQYF.

Of note for this clone: Other DNA sequences in this sample translate to the same CDR3. The chain uses TRBV7-6 and TRBJ1-6; D might be TRBD1 (5 bases). Trimming cost V 2 bases and J 8 bases, with 10 bases left between them. This CDR3 contains 14 residues. CDR1 and CDR2 from the germline V gene are SGHVS and FNYEAQ. Written as DNA, the CDR3 is TGTGCCAGCAGCTTACGCAGGGAAGATTCACCCCTCCACTTT. Encoded protein: CASSLRREDSPLHF.

This chain uses TRBV25-1 with TRBJ2-2; a possible D gene is TRBD1 (6 bases). CDR3 length: 15 residues. Germline loops: CDR1 MGHDK, CDR2 SYGVNS. V shed 4 bases and J shed 4 bases, with 13 bases lying between them. CDR3 sequence (DNA): TGTGCCAGCAGTGTGGTAGGGGGTGGCACCGGGGAGCTGTTTTTT. Protein sequence: CASSVVGGGTGELFF.

This chain connects TRBV27 to TRBJ1-2; D perhaps matches TRBD1 (5 bases). Trimming cost V 5 bases and J 7 bases, with 14 bases left between them. This CDR3 has 13 amino acids. CDR1 and CDR2 from the germline V gene are MNHEY and SMNVEV (reference sequence). This chain's CDR3 is CASSRRAGGGYTF. For the CDR3, the DNA is TGTGCCAGCAGTCGACGGGCCGGGGGTGGCTACACCTTC.

The sample holds one count of this clone. The junction and the germline gene differ at one end; a read error may be behind it. The chain couples TRBV7-9 to TRBJ2-7; unclear D gene. Germline V gene data show CDR1 as SEHNR and CDR2 as FQNEAQ (reference sequence). This CDR3 spans 11 amino acids. In DNA form, the CDR3 reads TGTTCCAGCAGCTTACGGTACGAGCAGTACTTC. Translation gives CSSSLRYEQYF. Complete variable domain (other parts from reference TRBV7-9 and TRBJ2-7): DTGVSQNPRHKITKRGQNVTFRCDPISEHNRLYWYRQTLGQGPEFLTYFQNEAQLEKSRLLSDRFSAERPKGSFSTLEIQRTEQGDSAMYLCSSSLRYEQYFGPGTRLTVT.

J is TRBJ1-1 and V is TRBV19; 10 positions agree with TRBD1. The junction had 8 bases not matched to a gene; V was cut back by 5 bases and J by 5 bases. The CDR3 sequence is 15 residues long. CDR1 is LNHDA and CDR2 is SQIVND in the germline V gene (reference sequence). The CDR3 nucleotides read TGTGCCAGTAGTGATTCGACAGGGGGCCTGACTGAAGCTTTCTTT. Its translation: CASSDSTGGLTEAFF.

V gene TRBV5-1 combines with J gene TRBJ2-5; TRBD2 is a possible D gene (6 bases). V was clipped by 0 bases and J by 3 bases, with 6 bases between them. This CDR3 has 13 amino acids. Germline V gene data show CDR1 as SGHRS and CDR2 as YFSETQ. This CDR3 reads CASSLGGEETQYF. The CDR3 DNA reads TGCGCCAGCAGCTTGGGCGGGGAAGAGACCCAGTACTTC.

The chain is built from TRBV5-4 and TRBJ1-2, with D possibly TRBD1 on 6 matching bases. The CDR3 has 15 residues. Germline values: CDR1 SGHNT, CDR2 YYREEE (reference sequence). The ends were cut back, 3 bases at V and 7 bases at J, with 19 bases in the middle. The CDR3 reads CASSSPRGGLGGYTF. The DNA for the CDR3 is TGTGCCAGCAGCTCCCCTCGCGGGGGCCTAGGTGGCTACACCTTC.

The genes are TRBV28 and TRBJ1-1; 9 nucleotides match TRBD1. The V segment lost 6 bases and the J segment 1 base; nucleotides outside the gene matches: 3. There are 14 residues in the CDR3. CDR1 and CDR2 from the germline V gene are MDHEN and SYDVKM. The CDR3 here is CASSLDRGNTEAFF. CDR3 bases: TGTGCCAGCAGCCTGGACAGGGGGAACACTGAAGCTTTCTTT.

V and J are TRBV5-4 and TRBJ1-6, with 7 bases matching TRBD1. The CDR3 sequence is 17 residues long. Trimming cost V 4 bases and J 0 bases; bases outside gene matches: 7. Germline loops: CDR1 SGHNT, CDR2 YYREEE (reference sequence). The CDR3 reads CASSVDRASSYNSPLHF. Here the CDR3 DNA reads TGTGCCAGCAGCGTCGACAGGGCCAGCTCCTATAATTCACCCCTCCACTTT.

The count of this clone is one. The V gene is TRBV5-1, the J gene TRBJ2-1; 10 bases agree with TRBD2. Per germline, CDR1 SGHRS and CDR2 YFSETQ. The CDR3 sequence is 13 residues long. V was pared by 5 bases and J by 10 bases, with 6 bases of the junction left unmatched. The CDR3, as DNA: TGCGCCAGCAGATACGGGACTAGCGAGGAGCAGTTCTTC. This translates into CASRYGTSEEQFF.

This clone was detected once. This rearrangement joins TRBV19 to TRBJ2-7; weak D call: TRBD1 (5 bases). V was shortened by 1 base and J by 0 bases, with 10 bases between the two germline ends. The CDR3 loop spans 15 amino acids. Germline values: CDR1 LNHDA, CDR2 SQIVND (reference sequence). CDR3 DNA: TGTGCCAGTAGTATAGGACAGTCGAGCTCCTACGAGCAGTACTTC. It is translated as CASSIGQSSSYEQYF.

The chain carries TRBV4-2 and TRBJ2-5, with 10 bases lining up with TRBD2. The junction had 7 bases not matched to a gene; V was cut back by 4 bases and J by 5 bases. The CDR3 covers 15 residues. Germline V gene lookup returns CDR1 LGHNA and CDR2 YNFKEQ. CDR3 residues: CASSPAGGPLETQYF. The CDR3 DNA follows: TGTGCCAGCAGCCCAGCGGGGGGGCCTTTGGAGACCCAGTACTTC.

The V gene is TRBV5-6, the J gene TRBJ1-2; D call uncertain. Germline CDR1 reads SGHDT; CDR2 reads YYEEEE. This CDR3 region has 16 residues. V was shortened by 1 base and J by 2 bases, with 15 bases between the two germline ends. The CDR3 region is CASSLIGGRKNYGYTF. The CDR3 nucleotides read TGTGCCAGCAGCTTGATCGGAGGCAGAAAAAACTATGGCTACACCTTC.

V gene TRBV2 combines with J gene TRBJ1-1, with unresolved D. CDR1 and CDR2 (germline): SNHLY, FYNNEI. The CDR3 has 12 residues. V was shortened by 6 bases and J by 10 bases, with 15 bases between the two germline ends. CDR3 sequence: CASRPRRMGAFF. The DNA of the CDR3 is TGTGCCAGCAGACCAAGGCGGATGGGAGCTTTCTTT.